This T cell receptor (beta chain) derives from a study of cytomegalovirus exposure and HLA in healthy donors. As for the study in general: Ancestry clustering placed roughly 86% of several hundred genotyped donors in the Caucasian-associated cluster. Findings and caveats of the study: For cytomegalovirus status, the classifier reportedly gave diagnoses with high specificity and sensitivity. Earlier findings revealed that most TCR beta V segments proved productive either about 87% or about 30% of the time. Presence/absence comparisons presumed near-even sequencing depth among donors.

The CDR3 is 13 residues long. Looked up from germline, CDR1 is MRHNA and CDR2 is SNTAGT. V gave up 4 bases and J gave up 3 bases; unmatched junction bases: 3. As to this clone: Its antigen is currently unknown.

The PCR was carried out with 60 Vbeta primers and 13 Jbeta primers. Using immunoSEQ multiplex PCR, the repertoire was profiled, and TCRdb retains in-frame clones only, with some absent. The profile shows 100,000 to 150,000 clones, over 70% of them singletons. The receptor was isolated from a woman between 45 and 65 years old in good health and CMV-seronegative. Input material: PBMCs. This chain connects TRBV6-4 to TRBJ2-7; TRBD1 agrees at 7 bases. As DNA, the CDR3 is TGTGCCAGCAGTGTTCAGGGGGACTACGAGCAGTACTTC. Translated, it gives CASSVQGDYEQYF.